Only a few counts were recorded for the clone carrying this TCR beta chain. Antigen specificity is unknown. This entry belongs to a study of T-cell memory formation after mild COVID-19. Study-wide results and caveats: Memory cells collected pre-infection included some clones that later responded, suggesting cross-reactive memory joined. Clones from the second wave (peaking day 37) had unconfirmed SARS-CoV-2 specificity.

Germline V gene sequence: CDR1 MGHRA, CDR2 YSYEKL. Between the trimmed V and J ends, which lost 0 bases and 1 base, there was a span of 5 bases. The CDR3 covers 14 residues. A 5'RACE reaction primed in the constant segment made cDNA libraries of TCR alpha and TCR beta, and these carried sample barcodes and UMIs. TCRdb reprocessed the 5' RACE reads with MiXCR, giving one entry per CDR3 protein. The data show some 300,000 distinct CDR3 sequences, with around 20% seen just once and under 25% held by the top ten. The chain joins TRBV4-1 to TRBJ2-3; D gene uncertain. This receptor was taken from a man between 18 and 29 years old who had mild COVID-19 (a few samples of this study predate the infection). Cell type and time point are not known. Sequenced material: PBMCs or a T cell subset sorted from them (not recorded which). CDR3 DNA sequence: TGCGCCAGCAGCCAAGATACGGGCACAGATACGCAGTATTTT. It encodes CASSQDTGTDTQYF.